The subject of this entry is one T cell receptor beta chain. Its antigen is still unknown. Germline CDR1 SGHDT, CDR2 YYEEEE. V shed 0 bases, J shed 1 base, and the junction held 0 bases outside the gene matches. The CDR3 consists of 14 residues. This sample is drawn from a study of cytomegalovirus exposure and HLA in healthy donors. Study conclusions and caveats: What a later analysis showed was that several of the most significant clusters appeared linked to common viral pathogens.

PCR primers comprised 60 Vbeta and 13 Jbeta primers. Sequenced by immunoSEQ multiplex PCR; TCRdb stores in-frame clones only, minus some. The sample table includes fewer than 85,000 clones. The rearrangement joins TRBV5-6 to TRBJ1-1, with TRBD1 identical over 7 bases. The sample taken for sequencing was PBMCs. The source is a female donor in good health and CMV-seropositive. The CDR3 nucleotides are TGTGCCAGCAGCTTGGGGGACAGGAACACTGAAGCTTTCTTT. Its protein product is CASSLGDRNTEAFF.